This record concerns one T cell receptor beta chain sequence. In the original processing: Amplification of reference gene primers provided the estimated nucleated cell counts. The data were produced by immunoSEQ multiplex PCR, yet TCRdb's version contains in-frame clones alone and is incomplete. The V and J calls and clone size are taken from that table; D and trimming were inferred from the DNA. Found here are over 25,000 clones, 92% of them singletons; the top ten hold under 2.5%. The data are from a study of blood T cell repertoires in COVID-19. Background on the study: Italy, Spain and the United States were the sources of the convalescent and acute COVID-19 samples. T cells, B-cell-depleted T cells, or PBMCs supplied cDNA or gDNA.

Germline lookup yields CDR1 MNHEY and CDR2 SVGAGI. The CDR3 runs to 13 residues. V shed 8 bases and J shed 4 bases, with 13 bases lying between them. This receptor was taken from a man in his fifties with active COVID-19. The V call is TRBV6-5, the J call TRBJ2-3; a possible D gene is TRBD2 (5 bases). Sequencing was done on a sample of peripheral blood. CDR3 residues: CASREPTPDTQYF. CDR3 DNA: TGTGCCAGCCGGGAACCAACCCCAGATACGCAGTATTTT.